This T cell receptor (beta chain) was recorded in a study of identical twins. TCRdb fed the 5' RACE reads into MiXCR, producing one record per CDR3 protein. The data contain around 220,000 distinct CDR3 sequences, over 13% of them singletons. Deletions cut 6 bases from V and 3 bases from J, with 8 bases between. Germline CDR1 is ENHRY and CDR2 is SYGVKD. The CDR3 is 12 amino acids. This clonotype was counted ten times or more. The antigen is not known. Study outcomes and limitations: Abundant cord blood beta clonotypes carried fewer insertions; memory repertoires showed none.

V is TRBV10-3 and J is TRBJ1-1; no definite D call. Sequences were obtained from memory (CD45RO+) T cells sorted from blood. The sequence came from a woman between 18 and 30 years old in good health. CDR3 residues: CAIRNGDTEAFF. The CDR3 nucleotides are TGTGCCATCAGGAATGGAGACACTGAAGCTTTCTTT.